This T cell receptor beta chain emerged from a study of cytomegalovirus exposure and HLA in healthy donors. Notes on the study in general: Rare TCR sequences predominated, though certain public TCRs were found in many donors.

Details on this clone: Its cognate antigen is unknown.

Germline CDR1 MRHNA, CDR2 SNTAGT. The CDR3 covers 14 residues. Losses at the gene ends were 4 bases for V and 7 bases for J; bases not matched to a gene: 6. The PCR was carried out with 60 Vbeta primers and 13 Jbeta primers. Using immunoSEQ multiplex PCR, the repertoire was profiled, and TCRdb retains in-frame clones only, with some absent. The data hold under 150,000 clones, with more than 70% observed a single time. The specimen sequenced was PBMCs. This TCR was recovered from a woman between 45 and 60 years old in good health and CMV-seronegative. The V and J genes are TRBV6-4 and TRBJ2-4; 8 bases fit TRBD2. CDR3 bases: TGTGCCAGCAGTGCCGGGAGGGCGGGGAACATTCAGTACTTC. Translated, it gives CASSAGRAGNIQYF.